What follows is one T cell receptor beta chain and its context. Its recognized antigen is unknown. Per-base quality was not reported, and no clone a single base away is much larger than it. Sequences MGHRA (CDR1) and YSYEKL (CDR2) are obtained from the germline V gene. The CDR3 contains 17 residues, cysteine and phenylalanine counted. Kept here is only the CDR3 DNA, which spans 51 bases and is read in frame from base 1. From V the trimming removes 0 bases and from J it removes 2 bases, while the gene matches leave 8 bases of the junction unaccounted for. The sample comes from a study of technical replicates of blood from several donors (dated by TCRdb to about 2017). Libraries were built with the immunoSEQ multiplex PCR assay. Imported from immuneACCESS, the table was reduced by TCRdb to in-frame sequences with V and J called. These copies leave out some clones; in studies compared against another copy, an unresolved V gene accounts for under half, and the cause of the remainder is not known. A total of tens of thousands of clones appear in this sample, 70% to 90% of them only once. The leading ten clones occupy approximately 0.42% of the sample.

Sequencing was carried out using T cells isolated from PBMCs. The chain joins TRBV4-1 to TRBJ1-2; TRBD1 fits 8 bases in the junction. The receptor's source is a human donor in good health. The CDR3 is CASSQDFRTGRNYGYTF. The sequenced DNA: TGCGCCAGCAGCCAAGATTTTCGGACAGGGAGGAACTATGGCTACACCTTC.